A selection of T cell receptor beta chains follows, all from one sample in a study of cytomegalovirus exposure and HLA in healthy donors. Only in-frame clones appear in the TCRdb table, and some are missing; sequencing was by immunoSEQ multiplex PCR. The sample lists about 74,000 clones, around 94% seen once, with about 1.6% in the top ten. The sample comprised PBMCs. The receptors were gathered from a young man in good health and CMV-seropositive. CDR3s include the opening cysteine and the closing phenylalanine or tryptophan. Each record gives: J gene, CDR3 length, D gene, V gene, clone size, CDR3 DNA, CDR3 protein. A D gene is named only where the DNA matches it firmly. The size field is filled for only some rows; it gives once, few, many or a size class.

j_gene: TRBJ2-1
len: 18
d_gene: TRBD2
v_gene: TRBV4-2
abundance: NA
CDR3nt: TGTGCCAGCAGCCAATTTCTAGCGGGAGCGAGCTCCTACAATGAGCAGTTCTTC
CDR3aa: CASSQFLAGASSYNEQFF

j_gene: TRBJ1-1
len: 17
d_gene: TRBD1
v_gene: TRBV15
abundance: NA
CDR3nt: TGTGCCACCAGCAGAGATAAACCGGGACAGGTAAACACTGAAGCTTTCTTT
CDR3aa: CATSRDKPGQVNTEAFF

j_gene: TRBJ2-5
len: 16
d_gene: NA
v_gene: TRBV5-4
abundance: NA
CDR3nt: TGTGCCAGCAGCTCGGGGAAAGAATCAACGGGAGAGACCCAGTACTTC
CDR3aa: CASSSGKESTGETQYF

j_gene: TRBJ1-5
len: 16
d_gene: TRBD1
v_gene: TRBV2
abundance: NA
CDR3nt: TGTGCCAGCAGGGACCGGGACAGGGGGCGTCGTCAGCCCCAGCATTTT
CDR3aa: CASRDRDRGRRQPQHF

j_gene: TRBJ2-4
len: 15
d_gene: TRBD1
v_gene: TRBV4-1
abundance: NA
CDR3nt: TGCGCCAGCAGCCATTTTCATGGGACAGGGAACATTCAGTACTTC
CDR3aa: CASSHFHGTGNIQYF

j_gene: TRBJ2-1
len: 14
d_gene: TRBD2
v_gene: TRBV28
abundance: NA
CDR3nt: TGTGCCAGCAGTTTAGGCGGACTAGCGGGAGAGCAGTTCTTC
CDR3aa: CASSLGGLAGEQFF

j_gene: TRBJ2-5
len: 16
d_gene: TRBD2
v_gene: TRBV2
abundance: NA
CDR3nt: TGTGCCAGCAGTGAAGACCGAGCGGGAGGGCCGGAGACCCAGTACTTC
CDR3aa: CASSEDRAGGPETQYF

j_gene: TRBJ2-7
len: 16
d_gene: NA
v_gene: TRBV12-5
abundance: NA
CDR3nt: TGTGCTAGTGGTTTGGTACTGTACCAGGAACCCTACGAGCAGTACTTC
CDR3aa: CASGLVLYQEPYEQYF

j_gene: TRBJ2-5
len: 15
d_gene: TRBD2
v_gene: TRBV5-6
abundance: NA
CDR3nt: TGTGCCAGCAGCTTGGTTGCTAGCGGGAGGGAGACCCAGTACTTC
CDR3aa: CASSLVASGRETQYF

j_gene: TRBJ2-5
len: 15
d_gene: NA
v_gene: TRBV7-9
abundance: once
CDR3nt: TGTGCCAGCAGCCAAAGAGACGAGGGTTGGGAGACCCAGTACTTC
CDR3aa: CASSQRDEGWETQYF

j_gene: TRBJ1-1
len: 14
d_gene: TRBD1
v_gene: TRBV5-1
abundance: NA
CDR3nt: TGCGCCAGCAGCGAGACAGGGAGTGAAACTGAAGCTTTCTTT
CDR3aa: CASSETGSETEAFF

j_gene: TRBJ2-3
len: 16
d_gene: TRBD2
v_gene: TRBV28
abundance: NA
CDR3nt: TGTGCCAGCAGTTTATTTTCGGGGGGGGACACAGATACGCAGTATTTT
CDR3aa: CASSLFSGGDTDTQYF

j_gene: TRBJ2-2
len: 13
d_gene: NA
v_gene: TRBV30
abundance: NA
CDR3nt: TGTGCCTGGACAACCAGGAACACCGGGGAGCTGTTTTTT
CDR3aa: CAWTTRNTGELFF

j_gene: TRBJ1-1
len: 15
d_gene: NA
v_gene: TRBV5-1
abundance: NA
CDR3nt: TGCGCCAGCAGCTTGGCCAGGGGTAAGAACACTGAAGCTTTCTTT
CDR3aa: CASSLARGKNTEAFF

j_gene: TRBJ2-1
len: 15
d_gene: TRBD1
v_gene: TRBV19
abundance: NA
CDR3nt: TGTGCCAGTAGTCGATGGAAAGGGGGCCGCGATGAGCAGTTCTTC
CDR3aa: CASSRWKGGRDEQFF

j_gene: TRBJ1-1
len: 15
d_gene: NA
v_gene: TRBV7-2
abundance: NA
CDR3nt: TGTGCCAGCAGCCCGCAGAGTCAGGGGTGGACTGAAGCTTTCTTT
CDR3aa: CASSPQSQGWTEAFF

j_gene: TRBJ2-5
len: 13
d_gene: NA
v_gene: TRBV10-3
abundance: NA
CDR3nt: TGTGCCATGCGGGCAGGAGCTAGGGAGACCCAGTACTTC
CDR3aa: CAMRAGARETQYF

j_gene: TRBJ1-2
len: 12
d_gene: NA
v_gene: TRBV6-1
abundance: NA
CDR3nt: TGTGCCAGCAAACCCGAAGCGGGTGGCTACACCTTC
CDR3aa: CASKPEAGGYTF

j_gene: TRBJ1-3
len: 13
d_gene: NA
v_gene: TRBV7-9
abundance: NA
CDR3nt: TGTGCCAGCAGGGAGAGCTCTGGAAACACCATATATTTT
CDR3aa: CASRESSGNTIYF

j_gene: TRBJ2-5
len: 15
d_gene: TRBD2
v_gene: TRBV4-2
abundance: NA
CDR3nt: TGTGCCAGCAGCCAAGATGGGACTAGGGGAGAGACCCAGTACTTC
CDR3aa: CASSQDGTRGETQYF

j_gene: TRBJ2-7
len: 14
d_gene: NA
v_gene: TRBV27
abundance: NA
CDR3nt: TGTGCCAGCAGTTTAAGTACTAGCTGGCACGAGCAGTACTTC
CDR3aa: CASSLSTSWHEQYF

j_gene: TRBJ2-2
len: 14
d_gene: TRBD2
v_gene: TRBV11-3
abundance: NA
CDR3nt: TGTGCCAGCAGCTTAAGCGGGGGGACCGGGGAGCTGTTTTTT
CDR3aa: CASSLSGGTGELFF

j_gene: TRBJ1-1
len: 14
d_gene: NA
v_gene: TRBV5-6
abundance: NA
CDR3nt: TGTGCCAGCCTACTACAGGGCGCGAACACTGAAGCTTTCTTT
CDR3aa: CASLLQGANTEAFF

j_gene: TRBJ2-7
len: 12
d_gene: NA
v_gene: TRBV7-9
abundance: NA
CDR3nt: TGTGCCAGCAGCTCGGGAGTCTACGAGCAGTACTTC
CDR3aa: CASSSGVYEQYF

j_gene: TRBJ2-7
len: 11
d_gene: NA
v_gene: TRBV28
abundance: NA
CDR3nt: TGTGCCAGCAGTTTCTCGGTCGAGCAGTACTTC
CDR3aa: CASSFSVEQYF

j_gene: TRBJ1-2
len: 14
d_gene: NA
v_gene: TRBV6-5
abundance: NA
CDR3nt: TGTGCCAGCAACCCGCCGGGAGGGAGCGATGGCTACACCTTC
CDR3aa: CASNPPGGSDGYTF

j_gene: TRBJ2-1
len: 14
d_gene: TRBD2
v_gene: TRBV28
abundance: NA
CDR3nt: TGTGCCAGCAGTTTGCTAGCGGGGGCAAATGAGCAGTTCTTC
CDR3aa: CASSLLAGANEQFF

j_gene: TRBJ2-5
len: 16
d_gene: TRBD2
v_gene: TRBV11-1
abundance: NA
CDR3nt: TGTGCCAGCAGCACCGGACTAGCGGATATCCAAGAGACCCAGTACTTC
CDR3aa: CASSTGLADIQETQYF

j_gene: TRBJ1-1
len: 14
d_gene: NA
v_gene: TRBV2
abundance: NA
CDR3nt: TGTGCCAGCACCAATTCGGACAGTGGCACTGAAGCTTTCTTT
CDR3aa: CASTNSDSGTEAFF

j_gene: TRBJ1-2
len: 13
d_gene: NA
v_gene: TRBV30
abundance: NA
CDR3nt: TGTGCCTGGAGTGGGGGGGAAGGGCATGGCTACACCTTC
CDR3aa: CAWSGGEGHGYTF

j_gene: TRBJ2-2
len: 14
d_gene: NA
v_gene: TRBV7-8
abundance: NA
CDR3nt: TGTGCCAGCAGACTATACAGGGAAACCGGGGAGCTGTTTTTT
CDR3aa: CASRLYRETGELFF

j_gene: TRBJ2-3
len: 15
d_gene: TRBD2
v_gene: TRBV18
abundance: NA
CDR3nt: TGTGCCAGCTCCGCCACGTTGCGGGAGAAGGATACGCAGTATTTT
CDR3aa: CASSATLREKDTQYF

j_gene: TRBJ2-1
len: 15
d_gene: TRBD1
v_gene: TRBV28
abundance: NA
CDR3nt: TGTGCCAGCAGTTCCCTATCGGGACAGTACAATGAGCAGTTCTTC
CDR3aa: CASSSLSGQYNEQFF

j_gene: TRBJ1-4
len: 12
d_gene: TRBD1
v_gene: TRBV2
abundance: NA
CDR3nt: TGTGCCAGCCACAGGGGTTATGAAAAACTGTTTTTT
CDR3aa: CASHRGYEKLFF

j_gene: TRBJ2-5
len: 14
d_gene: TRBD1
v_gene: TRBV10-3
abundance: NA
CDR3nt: TGTGCCATCAGTCCCGGGACAGAGCTAGAGACCCAGTACTTC
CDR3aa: CAISPGTELETQYF

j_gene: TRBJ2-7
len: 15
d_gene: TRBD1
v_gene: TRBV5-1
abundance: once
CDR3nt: TGCGCCAGCAGCCCCTGGACAGGTTCGAACTACGAGCAGTACTTC
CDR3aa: CASSPWTGSNYEQYF

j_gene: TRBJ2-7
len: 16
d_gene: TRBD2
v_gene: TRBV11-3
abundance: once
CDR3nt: TGTGCCAGCAGCTTAGTGGAGCGGGAGGCTTCCTACGAGCAGTACTTC
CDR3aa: CASSLVEREASYEQYF

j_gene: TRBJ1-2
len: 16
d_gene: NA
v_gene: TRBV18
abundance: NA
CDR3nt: TGTGCCAGCTCACCTAGGGGCACTCTCCCCGACTATGGCTACACCTTC
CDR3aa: CASSPRGTLPDYGYTF

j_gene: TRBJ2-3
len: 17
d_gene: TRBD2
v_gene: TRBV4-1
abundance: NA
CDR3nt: TGCGCCAGCAGCCGGACTAGCGGGAGGGTAAGCACAGATACGCAGTATTTT
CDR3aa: CASSRTSGRVSTDTQYF

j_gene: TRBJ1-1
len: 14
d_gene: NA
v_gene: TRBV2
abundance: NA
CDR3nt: TGTGCCAGCAGTGGGGTAACTAGAGGGACTGAAGCTTTCTTT
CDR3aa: CASSGVTRGTEAFF

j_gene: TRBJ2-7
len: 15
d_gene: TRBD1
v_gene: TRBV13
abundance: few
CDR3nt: TGTGCCAGCAGCCCCAGACAGGGGAGGACGGGCGAGCAGTACTTC
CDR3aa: CASSPRQGRTGEQYF